Listed here are 18 T cell receptor beta chains from one sample, sequenced in a study of blood T cell repertoires in COVID-19. The repertoire was sequenced with immunoSEQ multiplex PCR; TCRdb's copy has only in-frame clones and lacks some. The sample holds approximately 94,000 clones; 85% to 90% are singletons and the top ten take 4.8%. The material sequenced was peripheral blood. All receptors come from a woman older than 75 with active COVID-19.

The chain recombines TRBV11-2 with TRBJ2-1; TRBD2 matches 13 bases. The V gene end was trimmed by 1 base and the J gene end by 10 bases; junction bases not matched to a gene: 7. The CDR3 totals 16 residues. Looked up from germline, CDR1 is SGHAT and CDR2 is FQNNGV. DNA of the CDR3: TGTGCCAGCAGCTTAGTAAGGACTAGCGGGAGTGGGGAGCAGTTCTTC. It yields the protein CASSLVRTSGSGEQFF.

This clone has only one observation. The chain couples TRBV19 to TRBJ1-5; D unresolved. CDR1 and CDR2 (germline): LNHDA, SQIVND (reference sequence). The CDR3 runs 17 residues. V dropped 6 bases and J dropped 3 bases, with 21 bases sitting between them. Written as DNA, the CDR3 is TGTGCCAGTAGGGCCCAGGATGCTTGGGGAGCCAATCAGCCCCAGCATTTT. Translated, it gives CASRAQDAWGANQPQHF.

This chain links TRBV25-1 with TRBJ2-4, with D tentatively TRBD1 (6 bases). The V gene's germline CDR1 is MGHDK and CDR2 SYGVNS. V gave up 1 base and J gave up 0 bases, with 13 bases separating them. The CDR3 length is 17 residues. The CDR3 DNA is TGTGCCAGCAGTGAATGGGCAGGGACACTAGCCAAAAACATTCAGTACTTC. Its translation is CASSEWAGTLAKNIQYF.

The sample holds one count of this clone. The chain is built from TRBV7-3 and TRBJ1-2; 8 positions match TRBD1. CDR1 is SGHTA and CDR2 is FQGTGA in the germline V gene. CDR3 length: 14 amino acids. V was clipped by 5 bases and J by 4 bases; unmatched bases: 6. In nucleotides, the CDR3 is TGTGCCAGCAGCAGAGACAGGGGTGGCTATGGCTACACCTTC. It encodes CASSRDRGGYGYTF.

This chain links TRBV10-3 with TRBJ2-1, with a tentative D call TRBD2 (7 bases). V dropped 3 bases and J dropped 4 bases, with 13 bases sitting between them. CDR3 length: 15 residues. The germline V gene has CDR1 ENHRY and CDR2 SYGVKD. The CDR3 nucleotides read TGTGCCATCAGTGACACGGGAGGACAGTACAATGAGCAGTTCTTC. Amino acids: CAISDTGGQYNEQFF.

The chain uses TRBV5-5 and TRBJ2-7; D is unresolved. The length of the CDR3 is 14 residues. V was pared by 4 bases and J by 2 bases, with 13 bases between. Germline CDR1 is SGHKS and CDR2 is YYEKEE (reference sequence). Written as DNA, the CDR3 is TGTGCCAGCAGCCCCTTCGGGTCCCCCTACGAGCAGTACTTC. This encodes CASSPFGSPYEQYF.

The chain is built from TRBV28 and TRBJ2-7; D is ambiguous. The germline CDR1 and CDR2 sequences are MDHEN and SYDVKM. CDR3 length: 12 amino acids. V lost 8 bases and J 2 bases, leaving 10 bases between the germline ends. CDR3 protein: CASGSSTYEQYF. The DNA for the CDR3 is TGTGCCAGCGGTTCTTCTACCTACGAGCAGTACTTC. The whole variable domain, remainder taken from reference TRBV28 and TRBJ2-7, is DVKVTQSSRYLVKRTGEKVFLECVQDMDHENMFWYRQDPGLGLRLIYFSYDVKMKEKGDIPEGYSVSREKKERFSLILESASTNQTSMYLCASGSSTYEQYFGPGTRLTVT.

V usage is TRBV5-1 and J usage is TRBJ2-2; 7 bases align to TRBD2. There are 17 residues in the CDR3. J lost 0 bases, V lost 0 bases, and 5 bases had no gene match. Germline CDR1 reads SGHRS; CDR2 reads YFSETQ. The CDR3 DNA reads TGCGCCAGCAGCTTGGTCCCGGGAGGACCGAACACCGGGGAGCTGTTTTTT. Translating gives CASSLVPGGPNTGELFF.

This clone was observed once. This chain joins TRBV12-3 or TRBV12-4 and TRBJ1-5; TRBD1 is a possible D gene (5 bases). The CDR3 is 13 amino acids. Trimming left V 6 bases short and J 3 bases short, with 9 bases between. CDR3 bases: TGTGCCAGCAGGACAGAAACCAATCAGCCCCAGCATTTT. Translated, it gives CASRTETNQPQHF.

This chain joins TRBV9 and TRBJ2-7, with TRBD2 matching over 9 bases. Germline CDR1 and CDR2: SGDLS and YYNGEE. This CDR3 has 15 residues. Losses at the gene ends were 2 bases for V and 4 bases for J; bases not matched to a gene: 7. The CDR3 bases are TGTGCCAGCAGCGTGGGTCTAGCGGGACTTTACGAGCAGTACTTC. It is translated as CASSVGLAGLYEQYF.

The V call is TRBV28, the J call TRBJ1-1; D is uncertain. The CDR3 covers 13 residues. V lost 3 bases and J 5 bases, leaving 10 bases between the germline ends. The germline gives CDR1 MDHEN, CDR2 SYDVKM. The CDR3 DNA sequence: TGTGCCAGCAGTTTCCCCAGAGGGACTGAAGCTTTCTTT. This translates into CASSFPRGTEAFF.

The chain is built from TRBV21-1 and TRBJ2-7; no check of the table's D call, TRBD2, against the DNA was made. TRBV21-1 represents a pseudogene. This CDR3 spans 15 amino acids. CDR3 sequence: CASSGSRDSRYEQYF. The CDR3 nucleotides are TGTGCCAGCAGCGGAAGCCGGGACTCCCGATACGAGCAGTACTTC.

This chain links TRBV19 with TRBJ2-6; no clear D gene. The germline V gene has CDR1 LNHDA and CDR2 SQIVND (reference sequence). Trimming cost V 7 bases and J 0 bases, with 7 bases left between them. This CDR3 region has 14 residues. As DNA, the CDR3 is TGTGCCAGTACCTGGAGCTCTGGGGCCAACGTCCTGACTTTC. This translates into CASTWSSGANVLTF.

A few counts support this clone. The chain couples TRBV3-1 (or the pseudogene TRBV3-2) to TRBJ2-7, with TRBD1 as a possible D gene (6 bases). The CDR3 is 14 amino acids. V shed 2 bases and J shed 2 bases, with 10 bases lying between them. In germline, CDR1 is LGHDT, CDR2 YNNKEL (reference sequence). The chain's CDR3 is CASSQRTVTYEQYF. The CDR3 coding sequence is TGTGCCAGCAGCCAAAGGACAGTGACCTACGAGCAGTACTTC.

The V call is TRBV28, the J call TRBJ2-3, with 8 bases lining up with TRBD2. Germline V gene lookup returns CDR1 MDHEN and CDR2 SYDVKM. The CDR3 consists of 16 residues. With 8 bases clipped from V and 4 bases from J, the junction kept 14 bases outside the gene matches. Here the CDR3 reads CASGTSGSAPADTQYF. For the CDR3, the DNA is TGTGCCAGCGGTACCAGCGGGAGTGCTCCCGCAGATACGCAGTATTTT.

The chain joins TRBV5-5 to TRBJ2-4; TRBD1 is a possible D gene (5 bases). The CDR3 covers 16 residues. V shed 4 bases and J shed 0 bases, with 14 bases lying between them. The germline CDR1 and CDR2 sequences are SGHKS and YYEKEE (reference sequence). The CDR3 sequence is CASSPLTGLAKNIQYF. CDR3 nucleotides: TGTGCCAGCAGCCCCTTAACAGGATTAGCCAAAAACATTCAGTACTTC.

The rearrangement joins TRBV9 to TRBJ2-2; D call uncertain. This CDR3 comprises 13 residues. Germline V CDR1 and CDR2: SGDLS, YYNGEE. Trimming removed 1 base from V and 5 bases from J, with 6 bases in between. CDR3 nucleotides: TGTGCCAGCAGCGTATTCTATACCGGGGAGCTGTTTTTT. It translates to CASSVFYTGELFF.

The V and J genes are TRBV18 and TRBJ1-2; D unresolved. The CDR3 has 14 amino acids. Germline V gene lookup returns CDR1 KGHSH and CDR2 LQKENI. Trimming pared 3 bases from V and 4 bases from J, leaving 12 bases between. The CDR3 is CASSPGQDSYGYTF. Written as DNA, the CDR3 is TGTGCCAGCTCACCGGGTCAGGACTCCTATGGCTACACCTTC.